A single T cell receptor beta chain is shown here with its context. The data derive from a study of T-cell reconstitution after alpha-beta-depleted transplantation in children. Looked up from germline, CDR1 is DFQATT and CDR2 is SNEGSKA (reference sequence). CDR3 size: 20 residues. J was trimmed by 3 bases and V by 2 bases; bases with no gene match: 14. The TCRbeta library was prepared with unique molecular identifiers. TCRdb processed the PCR reads anew with MiXCR; each CDR3 protein has one entry. The sample has over 200,000 distinct CDR3 sequences, 8% to 10% seen once. This receptor was obtained from a human donor who donated a stem cell graft to a child with acute lymphoblastic leukemia. The rearrangement links TRBV20-1 to TRBJ2-2, with TRBD2 matching 14 bases. This material consisted of PBMCs from the stem cell graft donor, taken from the stem cell graft. The CDR3 is CSARSVQTSGGASDTGELFF. The CDR3 region has the DNA TGCAGTGCTAGATCGGTGCAGACTAGCGGGGGGGCGAGCGACACCGGGGAGCTGTTTTTT.